This TCR beta chain was profiled in a study of blood T cell repertoires in COVID-19. Study-wide background: The United States, Italy and Spain supplied acute and convalescent COVID-19 samples. T cells, B-cell-depleted T cells, or PBMCs supplied cDNA or gDNA.

Study processing details: Amplification with reference gene primers provided the estimates of nucleated cell counts. The data were produced by immunoSEQ multiplex PCR, yet TCRdb's version contains in-frame clones alone and is incomplete. The V and J calls and the clone size are those of that table, but D and trimming were determined from the DNA. The data hold about 130,000 clones, with less than 90% observed a single time. Germline V gene lookup returns CDR1 LNHNV and CDR2 YYDKDF (reference sequence). CDR3 size: 16 residues. J was trimmed by 8 bases and V by 4 bases; bases with no gene match: 14. The sample taken for sequencing was peripheral blood. This clonotype was sampled from a man in his 70s with acute or convalescent COVID-19. The J gene is TRBJ2-4, the V gene TRBV15; 7 nucleotides align to TRBD2. The CDR3 sequence: CATSTASGFGSDIQYF. The CDR3, as DNA: TGTGCCACCAGCACAGCTAGCGGCTTCGGGTCGGACATTCAGTACTTC.